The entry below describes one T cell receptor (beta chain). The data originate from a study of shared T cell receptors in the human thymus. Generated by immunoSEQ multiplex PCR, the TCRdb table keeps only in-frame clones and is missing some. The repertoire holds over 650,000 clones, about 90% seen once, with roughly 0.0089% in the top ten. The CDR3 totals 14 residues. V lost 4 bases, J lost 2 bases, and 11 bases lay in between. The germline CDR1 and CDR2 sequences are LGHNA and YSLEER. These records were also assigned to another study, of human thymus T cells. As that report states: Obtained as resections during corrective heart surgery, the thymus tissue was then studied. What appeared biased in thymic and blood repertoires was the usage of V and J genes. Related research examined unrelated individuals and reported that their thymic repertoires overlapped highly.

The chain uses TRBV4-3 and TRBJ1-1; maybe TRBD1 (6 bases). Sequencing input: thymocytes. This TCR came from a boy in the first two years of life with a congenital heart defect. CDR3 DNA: TGCGCCAGCAGCCTGGGACACCTAAACACTGAAGCTTTCTTT. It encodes CASSLGHLNTEAFF.